This T cell receptor (beta chain) came from a study of T cells in women clearing cervical HPV infection. In the study overall: Controls' single incident HPV16 infection cleared within 12 months without precancer.

From germline, CDR1 is SGHTA and CDR2 FQGNSA. This CDR3 region has 14 residues. The V segment lost 3 bases and the J segment 5 bases; nucleotides outside the gene matches: 3. About this clone: The read stops 3 residues short of the end of the CDR3; the missing end is completed from the germline J gene.

The data were produced by immunoSEQ multiplex PCR, yet TCRdb's version contains in-frame clones alone and is incomplete. There are fewer than 40,000 clones in the sample, with less than 9% held by the top ten. Sequencing input: blood buffy coat. This TCR came from a woman aged 18 to 69 with a cervical HPV16 infection that either progressed to CIN3+ or cleared (not recorded which). V gene TRBV7-2 combines with J gene TRBJ2-1; the match to TRBD1 covers 8 bases. The CDR3 protein is CASSLQGAHNEQFF. The covered CDR3 bases are TGTGCCAGCAGCTTGCAGGGGGCCCACAATGAG.